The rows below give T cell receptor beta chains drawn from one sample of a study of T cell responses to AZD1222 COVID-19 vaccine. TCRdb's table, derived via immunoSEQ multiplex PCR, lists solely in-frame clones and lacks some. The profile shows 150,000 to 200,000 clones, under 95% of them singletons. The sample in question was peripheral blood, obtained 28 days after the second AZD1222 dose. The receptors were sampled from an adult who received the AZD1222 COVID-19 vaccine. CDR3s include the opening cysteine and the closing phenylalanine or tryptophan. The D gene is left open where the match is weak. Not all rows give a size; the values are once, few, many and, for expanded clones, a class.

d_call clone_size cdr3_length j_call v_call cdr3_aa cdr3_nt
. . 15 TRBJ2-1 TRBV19 CASSRRGDSYNEQFF TGTGCCAGTAGTAGGCGGGGAGACTCCTACAATGAGCAGTTCTTC
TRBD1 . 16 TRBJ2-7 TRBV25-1 CASSANRDRGSYEQYF TGTGCCAGCAGTGCAAACCGGGACAGGGGGTCCTACGAGCAGTACTTC
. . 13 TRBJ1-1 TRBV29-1 CSVEVAGSGEAFF TGCAGCGTTGAGGTTGCAGGATCAGGTGAAGCTTTCTTT
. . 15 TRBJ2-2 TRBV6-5 CASSYDFRISGELFF TGTGCCAGCAGTTATGACTTTCGGATCTCCGGGGAGCTGTTTTTT
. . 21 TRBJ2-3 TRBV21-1 CASSKGARARDGVGSTDTQYF TGTGCCAGCAGCAAAGGGGCGAGGGCTAGGGATGGTGTAGGAAGCACAGATACGCAGTATTTT
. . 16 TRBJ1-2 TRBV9 CASSVGDPGEFYGYTF TGTGCCAGCAGCGTAGGAGACCCGGGGGAATTTTATGGCTACACCTTC
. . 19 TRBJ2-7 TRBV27 CASSLLGTGSPSGTYEQYF TGTGCCAGCAGTTTACTCGGGACAGGGTCGCCTAGCGGGACCTACGAGCAGTACTTC
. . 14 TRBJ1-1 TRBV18 CASSPRGQNTEAFF TGTGCCAGCTCACCACGCGGACAGAACACTGAAGCTTTCTTT
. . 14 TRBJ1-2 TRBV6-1 CASSEAIFKGGYTF TGTGCCAGCAGTGAAGCCATCTTCAAGGGTGGCTACACCTTC
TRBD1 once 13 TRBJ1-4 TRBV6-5 CASRGTGREKLFF TGTGCCAGCAGGGGGACAGGCCGCGAAAAACTGTTTTTT
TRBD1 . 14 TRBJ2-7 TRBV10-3 CAIRLPGTGSEQYF TGTGCCATCAGACTTCCCGGGACAGGGTCCGAGCAGTACTTC
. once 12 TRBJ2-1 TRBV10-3 CAISGQRNEQFF TGTGCCATCAGTGGACAGCGTAATGAGCAGTTCTTC
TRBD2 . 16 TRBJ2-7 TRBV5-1 CASSSGLEVPIYEQYF TGCGCCAGCAGCTCCGGACTAGAAGTACCCATCTACGAGCAGTACTTC
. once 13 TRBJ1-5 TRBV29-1 CSVAHNSNQPQHF TGCAGCGTTGCACACAATAGCAATCAGCCCCAGCATTTT
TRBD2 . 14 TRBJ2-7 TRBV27 CASSFVREVNEQYF TGTGCCAGCAGTTTTGTGCGGGAGGTGAACGAGCAGTACTTC
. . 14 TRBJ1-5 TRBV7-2 CASSYARGRQPQHF TGTGCCAGCAGCTATGCGCGGGGCAGGCAGCCCCAGCATTTT
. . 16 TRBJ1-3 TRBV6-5 CASSYRLRSSGNTIYF TGTGCCAGCAGTTATCGGCTCCGATCGTCCGGAAACACCATATATTTT
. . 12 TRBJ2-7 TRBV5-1 CASSLGGYEQYF TGCGCCAGCAGCTTGGGAGGCTACGAGCAGTACTTC
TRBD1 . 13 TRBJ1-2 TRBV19 CASSTTDRGGYTF TGTGCCAGTAGTACAACGGACAGGGGAGGCTACACCTTC
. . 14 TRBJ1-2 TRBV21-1 CASTMAGTSYGYTF TGTGCCAGCACCATGGCGGGCACCTCCTATGGCTACACCTTC
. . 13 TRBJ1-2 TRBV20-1 CSASFAAFYGYTF TGCAGTGCTAGTTTCGCAGCTTTCTATGGCTACACCTTC
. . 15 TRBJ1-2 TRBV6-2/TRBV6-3 CASSVTGIANYGYTF TGTGCCAGCAGTGTTACAGGGATTGCTAACTATGGCTACACCTTC
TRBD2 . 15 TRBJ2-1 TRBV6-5 CASSPGLAVINEQFF TGTGCCAGCAGCCCGGGACTAGCGGTCATCAATGAGCAGTTCTTC
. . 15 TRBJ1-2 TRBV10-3 CAISDPGTAQTPYTF TGTGCCATCAGTGACCCCGGGACTGCCCAGACCCCCTACACCTTC
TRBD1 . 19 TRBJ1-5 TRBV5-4 CASSLEGQGDLKSNQPQHF TGTGCCAGCAGCTTGGAGGGACAGGGGGACTTGAAAAGCAATCAGCCCCAGCATTTT
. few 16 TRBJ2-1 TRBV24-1 CATSEGAARGYNEQFF TGTGCCACCAGTGAGGGGGCGGCGCGGGGTTACAATGAGCAGTTCTTC
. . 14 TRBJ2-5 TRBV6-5 CATHLRTGSETQYF TGTGCCACCCATCTACGGACGGGTTCAGAGACCCAGTACTTC
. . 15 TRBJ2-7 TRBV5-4 CASSASTGRSYEQYF TGTGCCAGCAGCGCCTCCACGGGGAGGTCCTACGAGCAGTACTTC
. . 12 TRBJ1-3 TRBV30 CAWSVLGNTIYF TGTGCCTGGAGTGTACTAGGAAACACCATATATTTT
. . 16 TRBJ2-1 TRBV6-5 CASSYRVSPRYNEQFF TGTGCCAGCAGTTACCGCGTAAGTCCCCGGTACAATGAGCAGTTCTTC
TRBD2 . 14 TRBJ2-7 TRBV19 CASSPGLEVDEQYF TGTGCCAGTAGTCCGGGACTAGAGGTAGACGAGCAGTACTTC
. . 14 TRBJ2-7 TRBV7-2 CASSLDSFSYEQYF TGTGCCAGCAGCTTAGACTCGTTCTCCTACGAGCAGTACTTC
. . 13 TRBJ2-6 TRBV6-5 CASSRTGANVLTF TGTGCCAGCAGCCGCACAGGGGCCAACGTCCTGACTTTC